The clone carrying this T cell receptor beta chain was picked up a small number of times. What it binds is unknown. Molecular barcoding with unique molecular identifiers was used for the TCRbeta library. MiXCR, applied by TCRdb to the PCR reads, yields one record per CDR3 protein. The sample consists of about 610,000 distinct CDR3 sequences, 25% to 30% of them appearing once. This record belongs to a study of T-cell reconstitution after alpha-beta-depleted transplantation in children. The V end was cut by 5 bases, the J end by 1 base, with 15 bases between. Germline V gene data show CDR1 as SEHNR and CDR2 as FQNEAQ (reference sequence). The CDR3 contains 15 residues. Findings and caveats of the study: Reported findings indicate that, about two months after transplant, alpha-beta T cells came from several hundred expanded clones, which were derived from non-depleted graft cells.

The input for sequencing was PBMCs, taken before TCRalphabeta/CD19-depleted stem cell transplant. V and J are TRBV7-9 and TRBJ2-7, with D maybe TRBD1 (6 bases). The origin of this receptor is a boy under three years old with Wiskott-Aldrich syndrome, due to receive a stem cell transplant. The CDR3 nucleotides are TGTGCCAGCAGCCCCGTCGGACAGCCGTCCTACGAGCAGTACTTC. Translating it yields CASSPVGQPSYEQYF.